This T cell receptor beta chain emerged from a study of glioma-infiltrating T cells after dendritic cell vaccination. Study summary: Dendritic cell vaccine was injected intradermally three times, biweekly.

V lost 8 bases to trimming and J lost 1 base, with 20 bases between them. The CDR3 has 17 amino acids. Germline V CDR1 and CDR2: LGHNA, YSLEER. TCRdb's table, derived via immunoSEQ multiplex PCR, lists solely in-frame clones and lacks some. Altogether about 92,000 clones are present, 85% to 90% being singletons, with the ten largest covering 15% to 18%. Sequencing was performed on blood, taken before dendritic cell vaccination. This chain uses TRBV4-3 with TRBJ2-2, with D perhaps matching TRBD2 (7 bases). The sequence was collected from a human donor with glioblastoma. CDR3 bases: TGCGCCAGCTCCCCATCGGGAGGACAGAGGAACACCGGGGAGCTGTTTTTT. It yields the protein CASSPSGGQRNTGELFF.